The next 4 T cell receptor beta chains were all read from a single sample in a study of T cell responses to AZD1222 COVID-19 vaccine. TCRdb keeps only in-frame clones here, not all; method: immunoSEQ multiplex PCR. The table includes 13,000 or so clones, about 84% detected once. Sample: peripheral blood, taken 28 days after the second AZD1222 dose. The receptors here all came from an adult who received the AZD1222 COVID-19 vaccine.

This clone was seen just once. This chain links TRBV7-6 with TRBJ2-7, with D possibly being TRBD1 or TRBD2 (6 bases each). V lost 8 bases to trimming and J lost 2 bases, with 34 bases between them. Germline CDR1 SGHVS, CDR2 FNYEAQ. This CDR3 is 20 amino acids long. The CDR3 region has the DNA TGTGCCAGCCCGAAGCAGCTTAGCCGACGGGGGCAGCCAAGCCCCTACGAGCAGTACTTC. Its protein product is CASPKQLSRRGQPSPYEQYF.

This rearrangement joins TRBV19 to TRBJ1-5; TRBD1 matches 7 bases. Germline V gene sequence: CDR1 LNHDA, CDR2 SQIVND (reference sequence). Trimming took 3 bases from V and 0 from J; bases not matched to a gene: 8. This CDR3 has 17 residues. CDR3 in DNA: TGTGCCAGTAGTATGCTCCGGGACAGTTATAGCAATCAGCCCCAGCATTTT. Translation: CASSMLRDSYSNQPQHF.

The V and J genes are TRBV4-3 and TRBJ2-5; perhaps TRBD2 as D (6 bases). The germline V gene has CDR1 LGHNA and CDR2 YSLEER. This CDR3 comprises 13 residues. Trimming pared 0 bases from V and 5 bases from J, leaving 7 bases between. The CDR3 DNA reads TGCGCCAGCAGCCAAGATCGGGGGGAGACCCAGTACTTC. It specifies CASSQDRGETQYF.

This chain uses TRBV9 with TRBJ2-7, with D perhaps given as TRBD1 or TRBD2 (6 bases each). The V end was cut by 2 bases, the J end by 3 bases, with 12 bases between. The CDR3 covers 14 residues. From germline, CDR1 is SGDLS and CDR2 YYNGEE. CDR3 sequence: CASSVGGGNYEQYF. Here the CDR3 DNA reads TGTGCCAGCAGCGTGGGGGGCGGGAACTACGAGCAGTACTTC.